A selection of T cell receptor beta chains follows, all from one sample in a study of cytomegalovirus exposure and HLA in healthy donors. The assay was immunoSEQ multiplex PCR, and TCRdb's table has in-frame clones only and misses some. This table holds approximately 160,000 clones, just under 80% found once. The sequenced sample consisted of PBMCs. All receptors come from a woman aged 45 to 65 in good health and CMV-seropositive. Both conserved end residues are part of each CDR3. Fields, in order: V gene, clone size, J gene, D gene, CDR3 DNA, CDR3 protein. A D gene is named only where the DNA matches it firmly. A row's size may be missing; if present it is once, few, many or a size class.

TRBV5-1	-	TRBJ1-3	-	TGCGCCAGCAGCCCAACTACCGGACAACGATATGGAAACACCATATATTTT	CASSPTTGQRYGNTIYF
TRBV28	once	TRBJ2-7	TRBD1	TGTGCCAGCCACCTCGGACAGGAGGTAAACGAGCAGTACTTC	CASHLGQEVNEQYF
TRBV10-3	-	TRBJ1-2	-	TGTGCCATCAGTGAGCAGAACTATGGCTACACCTTC	CAISEQNYGYTF
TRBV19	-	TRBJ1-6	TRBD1	TGTGCCAGTGCGGACAGGGGTAATTCACCCCTCCACTTT	CASADRGNSPLHF
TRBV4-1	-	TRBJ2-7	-	TGCGCCAGCAGCCAAGATGGTGGAGACGAGCAGTACTTC	CASSQDGGDEQYF
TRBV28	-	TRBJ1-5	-	TGTGCCAGCAGCCTTGGGGGGAGCAATCAGCCCCAGCATTTT	CASSLGGSNQPQHF
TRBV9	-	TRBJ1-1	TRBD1	TGTGCCAGCAGCGTACAGGGGGCCACTGAAGCTTTCTTT	CASSVQGATEAFF
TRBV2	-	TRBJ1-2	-	TGTGCCAGCAGCTCTACAGGGTATGGTGGCTACACCTTC	CASSSTGYGGYTF
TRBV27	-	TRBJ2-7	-	TGTGCCAGCAGTCCAAGGACTTCATACGAGCAGTACTTC	CASSPRTSYEQYF
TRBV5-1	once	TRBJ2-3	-	TGCGCCAGCAGCCCGGGCAGGGAACCAGATACGCAGTATTTT	CASSPGREPDTQYF
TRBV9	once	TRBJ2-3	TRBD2	TGTGCCAGCAGCTACGGGGCGGGAGAGCTCACAGATACGCAGTATTTT	CASSYGAGELTDTQYF
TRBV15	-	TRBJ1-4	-	TGTGCCACCAGCAGAGGGAGTGTAGCAACTAATGAAAAACTGTTTTTT	CATSRGSVATNEKLFF
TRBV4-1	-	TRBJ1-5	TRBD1	TGCGCCAGCAGCCAAGCTGATTGGAGACAGGGAGTTCAGCCCCAGCATTTT	CASSQADWRQGVQPQHF
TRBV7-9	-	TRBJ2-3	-	TGTGCCAGCAGCCGAGGGGACACCACAGATACGCAGTATTTT	CASSRGDTTDTQYF
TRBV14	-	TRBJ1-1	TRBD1	TGTGCCAGCAGCGAAATTCCGGGACAGGGGACCTTGGGGCCTGAAGCTTTCTTT	CASSEIPGQGTLGPEAFF
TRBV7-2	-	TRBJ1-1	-	TGTGCCAGCAGCCTATACACTGAAGCTTTCTTT	CASSLYTEAFF
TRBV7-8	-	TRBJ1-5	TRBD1	TGTGCCAGCAGCCGTGGACCGGGACAGGGGGCTTTGTATCAGCCCCAGCATTTT	CASSRGPGQGALYQPQHF
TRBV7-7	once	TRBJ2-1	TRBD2	TGTGCTAGCAGCCCTAGCGGGAGGTCTCGATTGGATGAGCAGTTCTTC	CASSPSGRSRLDEQFF
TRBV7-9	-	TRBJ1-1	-	TGTTCCAGCCTAAGACAGGAGAACACTGAAGCTTTCTTT	CSSLRQENTEAFF
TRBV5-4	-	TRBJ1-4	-	TGTGCCGTCCACTCTCCAACTAATGAAAAACTGTTTTTT	CAVHSPTNEKLFF
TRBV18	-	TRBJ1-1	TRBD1	TGTGCCAGCTCAACAAGACGGGGACAGGCGGACACTGAAGCTTTCTTT	CASSTRRGQADTEAFF
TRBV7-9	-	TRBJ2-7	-	TGTGCCAGCAGCTTAGCGATAGCCGAGCAGTACTTC	CASSLAIAEQYF
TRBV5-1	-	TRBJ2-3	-	TGCGCCAGCAGCCTAGGTAACTCGCCCATGGATACGCAGTATTTT	CASSLGNSPMDTQYF
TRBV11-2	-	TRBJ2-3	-	TGTGCCAGCAGCTACACTAGCTCAGATACGCAGTATTTT	CASSYTSSDTQYF
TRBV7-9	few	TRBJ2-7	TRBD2	TGTTCCAGCAGCGCCCGGGTTGCTAGCGGGAGTTACGAGCAGTACTTC	CSSSARVASGSYEQYF
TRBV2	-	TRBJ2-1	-	TGTGCCAGCAGTGTAGACATCATGAATGAGCAGTTCTTC	CASSVDIMNEQFF
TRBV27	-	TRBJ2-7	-	TGTGCCAGCTTTTCTAGGGGGACAAGCTCCTACGAGCAGTACTTC	CASFSRGTSSYEQYF
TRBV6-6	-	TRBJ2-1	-	TGTGCCAGCAGTTACCCACAGGCTGATGAGCAGTTCTTC	CASSYPQADEQFF
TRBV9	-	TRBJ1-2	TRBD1	TGTGCCAGCGCCGGGACAGGGAATGGTCCCTATGGCTACACCTTC	CASAGTGNGPYGYTF
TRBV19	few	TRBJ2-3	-	TGTGCCAGCGGTAGAGTCACAGATACGCAGTATTTT	CASGRVTDTQYF
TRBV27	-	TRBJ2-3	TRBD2	TGTGCCAGCAGTAAGCTAGCGGGACGAGATACGCAGTATTTT	CASSKLAGRDTQYF
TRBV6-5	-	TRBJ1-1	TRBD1	TGTGCCAGCAGGATCACAGGGGGCTGGGGCACTGAAGCTTTCTTT	CASRITGGWGTEAFF
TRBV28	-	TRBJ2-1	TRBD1	TGTGCCAGCAGTTCACGGACAGGTACCTACAATGAGCAGTTCTTC	CASSSRTGTYNEQFF
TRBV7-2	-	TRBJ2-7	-	TGTGCCAGCAGCTATCAGGGGACGAGCTCCTACGAGCAGTACTTC	CASSYQGTSSYEQYF
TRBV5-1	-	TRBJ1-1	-	TGCGCCAGCAGTCCGACAGGGAACACTGAAGCTTTCTTT	CASSPTGNTEAFF
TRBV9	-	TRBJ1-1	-	TGTGCCAGCAGCGTATCAGGGGACACTGAAGCTTTCTTT	CASSVSGDTEAFF
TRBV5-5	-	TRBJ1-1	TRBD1	TGTGCCAGCAGCACGAGACAGGGGGCGAACACTGAAGCTTTCTTT	CASSTRQGANTEAFF
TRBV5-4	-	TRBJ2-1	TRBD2	TGTGCCAGCAGAGCGGGGGGGACCTACAATGAGCAGTTCTTC	CASRAGGTYNEQFF
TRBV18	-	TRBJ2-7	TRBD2	TGTGCCAGCTCACCCACCCTGGCGGGAGTCTTGGTCCACGAGCAGTACTTC	CASSPTLAGVLVHEQYF
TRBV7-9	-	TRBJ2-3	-	TGTGCCAGCAGCTTAGCGAGTGCAAATACGCAGTATTTT	CASSLASANTQYF
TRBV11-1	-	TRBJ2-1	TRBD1	TGTGCCAGCAGCGTGACAGGGGGTTGGGGCAATGAGCAGTTCTTC	CASSVTGGWGNEQFF
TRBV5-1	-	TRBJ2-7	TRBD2	TGCGCCAGCAGATATTCAAGCGGGAACTCCTACGAGCAGTACTTC	CASRYSSGNSYEQYF
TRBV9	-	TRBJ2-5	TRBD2	TGTGCCAGCAGCGTGACGGGGGGGTCCCAAGAGACCCAGTACTTC	CASSVTGGSQETQYF
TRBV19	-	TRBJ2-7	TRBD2	TGTGCCAGTAGTCCCCTCAGCGGGAGCTCCTACGAGCAGTACTTC	CASSPLSGSSYEQYF
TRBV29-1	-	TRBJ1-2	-	TGCAGCGTTGAAGATCGCGAGGGTGGTGGCCACACCTTC	CSVEDREGGGHTF